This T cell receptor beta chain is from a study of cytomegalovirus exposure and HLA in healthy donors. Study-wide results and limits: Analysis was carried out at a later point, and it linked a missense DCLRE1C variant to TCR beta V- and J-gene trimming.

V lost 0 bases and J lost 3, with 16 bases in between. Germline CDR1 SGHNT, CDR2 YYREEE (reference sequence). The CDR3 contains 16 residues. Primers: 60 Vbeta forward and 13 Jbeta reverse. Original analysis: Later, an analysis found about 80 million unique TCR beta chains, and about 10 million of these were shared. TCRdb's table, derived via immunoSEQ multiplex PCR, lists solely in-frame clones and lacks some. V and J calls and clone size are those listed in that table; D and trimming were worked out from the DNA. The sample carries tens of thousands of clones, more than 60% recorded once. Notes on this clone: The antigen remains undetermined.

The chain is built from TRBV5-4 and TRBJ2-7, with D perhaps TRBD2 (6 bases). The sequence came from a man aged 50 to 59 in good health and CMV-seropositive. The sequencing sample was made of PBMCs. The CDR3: CASSLVFGGTRYEQYF. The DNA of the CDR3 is TGTGCCAGCAGCTTGGTCTTTGGCGGGACCCGCTACGAGCAGTACTTC.